This is a list of T cell receptor beta chains from one sample in a study of blood T cell repertoires in COVID-19. The table came from immunoSEQ multiplex PCR; TCRdb's copy has only in-frame clones and leaves some out. Seen here are about 370,000 clones, about 89% observed once, and the top ten hold around 2.8%. Input material: peripheral blood. Every receptor here comes from a woman younger than 45 with COVID-19, enrolled during active disease. Both conserved end residues are part of each CDR3. Each record gives: J gene, V gene, D gene, CDR3 protein, CDR3 DNA. D genes are given only for firm matches.

>TRBJ2-3|TRBV28|.
CASKKPIRDKDTQYF
TGTGCCAGCAAAAAACCGATCCGGGACAAAGATACGCAGTATTTT
>TRBJ2-3|TRBV13|.
CASSPGLSSTDTQYF
TGTGCCAGCAGCCCCGGACTTTCTAGCACAGATACGCAGTATTTT
>TRBJ2-7|TRBV5-1|TRBD1
CASSAGGRDEQYF
TGCGCCAGCAGTGCAGGGGGCAGGGACGAGCAGTACTTC
>TRBJ2-3|TRBV5-4|TRBD2
CASSYRTRNTDTQYF
TGTGCCAGCAGCTACCGGACTAGAAACACAGATACGCAGTATTTT
>TRBJ2-7|TRBV5-1|.
CASREEGASYEQYF
TGCGCCAGCAGGGAGGAGGGGGCCTCCTACGAGCAGTACTTC
>TRBJ1-2|TRBV18|.
CASSPLKFLTDSANYGYTF
TGTGCCAGCTCACCACTTAAGTTCTTGACAGATTCAGCTAACTATGGCTACACCTTC
>TRBJ1-1|TRBV7-2|.
CASSLSPTGGNTEAFF
TGTGCCAGCAGCTTATCGCCCACCGGGGGGAACACTGAAGCTTTCTTT
>TRBJ1-1|TRBV5-5|.
CASSLEPLNTEAFF
TGTGCCAGCAGCTTAGAGCCGTTGAACACTGAAGCTTTCTTT
>TRBJ2-5|TRBV29-1|TRBD2
CSVRLADPQETQYF
TGCAGCGTTCGACTAGCGGATCCCCAAGAGACCCAGTACTTC
>TRBJ2-1|TRBV5-1|TRBD2
CASSLLGTSGKRYEQFF
TGCGCCAGCAGCTTGTTGGGGACTAGCGGGAAAAGGTATGAGCAGTTCTTC
>TRBJ1-2|TRBV7-2|.
CASSPTTNYGYTF
TGTGCCAGCAGCCCAACAACAAACTATGGCTACACCTTC
>TRBJ2-3|TRBV19|TRBD2
CASSILAGGSASTDTQYF
TGTGCCAGTAGTATCCTAGCGGGAGGGAGTGCTAGCACAGATACGCAGTATTTT
>TRBJ1-3|TRBV3-1/TRBV3-2|.
CASSSPRDRKAGNTIYF
TGTGCCAGCAGCTCCCCCAGAGACAGAAAAGCTGGAAACACCATATATTTT
>TRBJ2-7|TRBV19|.
CASRLTDGRYEQYF
TGTGCCAGTAGGCTGACAGATGGTCGCTACGAGCAGTACTTC
>TRBJ2-1|TRBV6-4|TRBD2
CASSAAGPDNEQFF
TGTGCCAGCAGTGCAGCGGGGCCTGACAATGAGCAGTTCTTC
>TRBJ2-3|TRBV13|.
CASRWEQGGMDTQYF
TGTGCCAGCAGATGGGAACAGGGTGGGATGGATACGCAGTATTTT
>TRBJ1-2|TRBV28|.
CASSSGANYGYTF
TGTGCCAGCAGTTCCGGAGCCAACTATGGCTACACCTTC
>TRBJ1-6|TRBV7-8|TRBD1
CASSLQGASPLHF
TGTGCCAGCAGCTTACAGGGGGCTTCACCCCTCCACTTT
>TRBJ2-1|TRBV11-3|TRBD1
CASSLRQGAKFF
TGTGCCAGCAGCCTCCGACAGGGGGCCAAGTTCTTC
>TRBJ1-3|TRBV7-2|.
CASSSDSRGNTIYF
TGTGCCAGCAGCTCGGACAGTAGGGGAAACACCATATATTTT
>TRBJ2-7|TRBV28|.
CASKGADFSYEQYF
TGTGCCAGCAAGGGAGCAGACTTCTCCTACGAGCAGTACTTC
>TRBJ1-5|TRBV7-8|.
CASSFRSNQPQHF
TGTGCCAGCAGCTTCCGGTCCAATCAGCCCCAGCATTTT
>TRBJ1-1|TRBV28|TRBD1
CASSSSPGTVMNTEAFF
TGTGCCAGCAGTTCAAGCCCGGGGACAGTGATGAACACTGAAGCTTTCTTT
>TRBJ2-2|TRBV19|TRBD1
CASTGTGWNGELFF
TGTGCCAGTACCGGGACAGGGTGGAACGGGGAGCTGTTTTTT
>TRBJ1-1|TRBV19|.
CASSNRGSVRGITEAFF
TGTGCCAGTAGTAATCGGGGAAGCGTGCGGGGGATAACTGAAGCTTTCTTT
>TRBJ2-1|TRBV15|TRBD2
CATSAESGSPNEQFF
TGTGCCACCAGCGCCGAGAGCGGGAGCCCAAATGAGCAGTTCTTC
>TRBJ1-2|TRBV19|.
CASSLNDRRSYGYTF
TGTGCCAGTAGTCTAAACGACAGGCGGTCCTATGGCTACACCTTC